The 29 T cell receptor beta chains listed next were all sequenced from one sample in a study of cytomegalovirus exposure and HLA in healthy donors. A multiplex PCR was run with 60 Vbeta primers and 13 Jbeta primers. Repertoires were generated with immunoSEQ multiplex PCR, while TCRdb's copy carries only in-frame clones and drops some. The table records 200,000 to 250,000 clones, more than 60% of them present only once. Sequences were obtained from PBMCs. These TCRs come from a woman aged 25 to 39 in good health and CMV-seronegative.

This clone was counted once. The chain couples TRBV9 to TRBJ2-1, with a weak D call TRBD1 (6 bases). Trimming took off 4 bases at V and 8 bases at J, with 16 bases between the two ends. Germline V gives CDR1 SGDLS, CDR2 YYNGEE. This CDR3 contains 14 residues. The CDR3 is CASSPRGRDHEQFF. CDR3 DNA sequence: TGTGCCAGCAGCCCCAGGGGTAGGGACCATGAGCAGTTCTTC.

The chain combines TRBV18 with TRBJ2-5, with 7 bases lining up with TRBD2. The CDR3 spans 16 residues. Germline CDR1 KGHSH, CDR2 LQKENI. Trimming removed 0 bases from V and 2 bases from J; junction bases left unmatched: 6. The CDR3 loop reads CASSPPQLASQETQYF. CDR3 in DNA: TGTGCCAGCTCACCACCTCAACTAGCGAGTCAAGAGACCCAGTACTTC.

This clone was detected once. V and J are TRBV13 and TRBJ2-6; D unclear. Germline loops: CDR1 PRHDT, CDR2 FYEKMQ (reference sequence). The CDR3 spans 15 residues. Trimming removed 2 bases from V and 2 bases from J, with 7 bases in between. In DNA, the CDR3 is TGTGCCAGCAGCTTACGAACAACTGGGGCCAACGTCCTGACTTTC. It specifies CASSLRTTGANVLTF. Filled out from reference TRBV13 and TRBJ2-6, the complete variable domain reads AAGVIQSPRHLIKEKRETATLKCYPIPRHDTVYWYQQGPGQDPQFLISFYEKMQSDKGSIPDRFSAQQFSDYHSELNMSSLELGDSALYFCASSLRTTGANVLTFGAGSRLTVL.

This chain links TRBV9 with TRBJ1-2, with TRBD1 matching 8 bases. The length of the CDR3 is 15 residues. CDR1 and CDR2 (germline): SGDLS, YYNGEE. V lost 3 bases and J lost 6; bases outside the gene matches: 10. In DNA form, the CDR3 reads TGTGCCAGCAGCGGTCCCGGGACAGGAGGGAATGGCTACACCTTC. Protein: CASSGPGTGGNGYTF.

About this clone: The junction differs from germline at one of its ends, possibly a read error. The chain has TRBV2 and TRBJ2-5; 8 bases map to TRBD2. Germline CDR1 is SNHLY and CDR2 is FYNNEI. The CDR3 covers 14 residues. The CDR3: CASRAIAGLETRYF. DNA for the CDR3: TGTGCCAGCAGGGCAATAGCGGGACTAGAGACCCGGTACTTC.

This chain links TRBV6-1 with TRBJ1-4; TRBD1 aligns across 8 bases. Germline V CDR1 and CDR2: MNHNS, SASEGT. The CDR3 is 16 amino acids. V shed 4 bases, J shed 3 bases, and the junction held 7 bases outside the gene matches. DNA of the CDR3: TGTGCCAGCAGTGCTTGGGCGACAGGGGCTAATGAAAAACTGTTTTTT. This codes for CASSAWATGANEKLFF.

The chain links TRBV6-1 to TRBJ1-2, with 8 bases fitting TRBD1. Germline V gene lookup returns CDR1 MNHNS and CDR2 SASEGT. Losses at the gene ends were 5 bases for V and 3 bases for J; bases not matched to a gene: 2. This CDR3 is 13 amino acids long. The CDR3 DNA reads as TGTGCCAGCAGTAAGGGACAGGACTATGGCTACACCTTC. Its translation is CASSKGQDYGYTF.

CDR3 nucleotide sequence: TGTGCCAGCAGTTTACCACAGGGGGCCGATGTGAGTGGGGCCAACGTCCTGACTTTC. Residues: CASSLPQGADVSGANVLTF. The rearrangement joins TRBV27 to TRBJ2-6; 9 nucleotides agree with TRBD1. V lost 2 bases and J lost 3; bases outside the gene matches: 11. This CDR3 spans 19 amino acids. Germline V gene lookup returns CDR1 MNHEY and CDR2 SMNVEV (reference sequence).

This chain links TRBV6-1 with TRBJ1-2; TRBD1 might be the D (6 bases). Germline-derived CDR1 and CDR2 are MNHNS and SASEGT. This CDR3 comprises 15 residues. V lost 5 bases, J lost 4 bases, and 17 bases lay in between. In nucleotides, the CDR3 is TGTGCCAGCAGTTTGACCAATAAGGACAGCTATGGCTACACCTTC. Translating it yields CASSLTNKDSYGYTF.

This rearrangement joins TRBV5-1 to TRBJ2-5, with D possibly being TRBD2 (6 bases). V was cut by 0 bases and J by 5 bases, with 11 bases left in between. The CDR3 has 14 amino acids. Per the germline V gene, CDR1 is SGHRS and CDR2 is YFSETQ. The CDR3 nucleotides read TGCGCCAGCAGCTTGGGGGATGGGAGGGAGACCCAGTACTTC. The encoded protein is CASSLGDGRETQYF.

This clone was counted between two and nine times. The chain uses TRBV11-1 and TRBJ2-1; 8 nucleotides line up with TRBD1. Per germline, CDR1 SGHAT and CDR2 FQDESV (reference sequence). Germline trimming cut 2 bases from V and 7 bases from J; bases unmatched to any gene: 1. The CDR3 is made up of 13 amino acids. The CDR3 sequence: CASSLRDRNEQFF. CDR3 bases: TGTGCCAGCAGCTTAAGGGACAGGAATGAGCAGTTCTTC.

V usage is TRBV5-1 and J usage is TRBJ2-4; TRBD2 is a possible D gene (6 bases). The CDR3 loop spans 14 amino acids. V was cut by 6 bases and J by 6 bases, with 16 bases left in between. Germline assignment: CDR1 SGHRS and CDR2 YFSETQ. In DNA, the CDR3 is TGCGCCAGCACCCCGCCTGGGGGACTAAACATTCAGTACTTC. Translation gives CASTPPGGLNIQYF. Full variable domain (outside the CDR3, taken from reference TRBV5-1 and TRBJ2-4): KAGVTQTPRYLIKTRGQQVTLSCSPISGHRSVSWYQQTPGQGLQFLFEYFSETQRNKGNFPGRFSGRQFSNSRSEMNVSTLELGDSALYLCASTPPGGLNIQYFGAGTRLSVL.

The chain joins TRBV19 to TRBJ2-5, with TRBD1 matching over 10 bases. V dropped 6 bases and J dropped 2; count of bases not matched to a gene: 0. The germline CDR1 and CDR2 sequences are LNHDA and SQIVND (reference sequence). The CDR3 is 13 residues long. The CDR3 DNA follows: TGTGCCAGTAGGGGACAGGGGCAAGAGACCCAGTACTTC. As protein: CASRGQGQETQYF.

The chain recombines TRBV6-1 with TRBJ2-3, with 9 bases that match TRBD2. V was clipped by 3 bases and J by 11 bases; unmatched bases: 6. This CDR3 is built from 13 residues. The germline gives CDR1 MNHNS, CDR2 SASEGT. CDR3 in amino acids: CASSDLRGGGQYF. CDR3 DNA sequence: TGTGCCAGCAGTGATCTGCGGGGGGGTGGGCAGTATTTT.

The chain carries TRBV6-4 and TRBJ2-2, with 7 bases identical to TRBD1. Trimming cost V 3 bases and J 7 bases; bases outside gene matches: 11. CDR3 size: 16 residues. The V gene's germline CDR1 is MRHNA and CDR2 SNTAGT. The CDR3 bases are TGTGCCAGCAGTGAACAGGGGATTGGAGTAGGCGGGGAGCTGTTTTTT. It is translated as CASSEQGIGVGGELFF.

The V call is TRBV5-4, the J call TRBJ2-7, with 8 bases fitting TRBD2. From germline, CDR1 is SGHNT and CDR2 YYREEE (reference sequence). V trimming: 4 bases; J trimming: 3 bases; junction bases outside the gene matches: 9. The CDR3 consists of 15 residues. CDR3 nucleotide sequence: TGTGCCAGCAGCGCGGGGACTAGTTTAGTCTACGAGCAGTACTTC. Residues: CASSAGTSLVYEQYF.

The chain combines TRBV7-9 with TRBJ1-2; 7 bases align to TRBD1. Trimming removed 1 base from V and 3 bases from J; junction bases left unmatched: 8. Germline loops: CDR1 SEHNR, CDR2 FQNEAQ (reference sequence). The length of the CDR3 is 16 residues. In DNA form, the CDR3 reads TGTGCCAGCAGCTTAGAAGGGGGCCGAAAGTACTATGGCTACACCTTC. As protein: CASSLEGGRKYYGYTF.

The chain links TRBV4-2 to TRBJ2-3, with 11 positions matching TRBD2. This CDR3 comprises 18 residues. CDR1 is LGHNA, CDR2 YNFKEQ, per germline. Trimming cost V 0 bases and J 5 bases; bases outside gene matches: 10. The DNA of the CDR3 is TGTGCCAGCAGCCAAGATCGACTAGCGGGACCCACAAGAGATACGCAGTATTTT. Amino acid sequence: CASSQDRLAGPTRDTQYF.

This chain joins TRBV6-1 and TRBJ2-3; 10 bases agree with TRBD2. The ends lost 2 bases at V and 4 bases at J; junction bases unmatched: 9. Germline lookup yields CDR1 MNHNS and CDR2 SASEGT. The CDR3 spans 17 residues. The CDR3 DNA reads TGTGCCAGCAGTGAATTGAGAACTAGCGGGGTAGCAGATACGCAGTATTTT. This codes for CASSELRTSGVADTQYF.

This chain joins TRBV6-1 and TRBJ2-3; TRBD2 might be the D (5 bases). Trimming shortened V by 4 bases and J by 5 bases, and 22 bases separated the two germline ends. CDR1 is MNHNS, CDR2 SASEGT, per germline. There are 17 residues in the CDR3. The CDR3 region is CASSGTSSTTRVDTQYF. The DNA of the CDR3 is TGTGCCAGCAGTGGGACGTCTAGTACCACTAGAGTAGATACGCAGTATTTT.

The chain employs TRBV2 and TRBJ1-2; TRBD1 aligns across 9 bases. V shed 7 bases and J 7 bases; nucleotides not matched to a gene: 7. Germline lookup yields CDR1 SNHLY and CDR2 FYNNEI. The CDR3 runs to 13 residues. The CDR3 sequence is CASNQQGAVGYTF. The DNA for the CDR3 is TGTGCCAGCAATCAACAGGGGGCGGTTGGCTACACCTTC.

The V call is TRBV6-1, the J call TRBJ1-2, with TRBD1 identical over 12 bases. CDR1 MNHNS and CDR2 SASEGT come from the germline V gene. With V trimmed by 4 bases and J by 3 bases, 9 bases remained unmatched. This CDR3 contains 17 residues. CDR3 protein: CASSAVLGTGGYYGYTF. Written as DNA, the CDR3 is TGTGCCAGCAGTGCGGTCCTCGGGACAGGGGGCTACTATGGCTACACCTTC.

This clone appeared once. The chain links TRBV4-1 to TRBJ1-1, with D perhaps TRBD1 (5 bases). Germline CDR1 is MGHRA and CDR2 is YSYEKL. Trimming cost V 4 bases and J 7 bases, with 7 bases left between them. The CDR3 runs to 11 residues. CDR3 in DNA: TGCGCCAGCAGCCTGGGGGGTGAAGCTTTCTTT. This codes for CASSLGGEAFF.

Details on this clone: The identical CDR3 is also encoded by other nucleotide sequences in the sample. The chain recombines TRBV19 with TRBJ1-1, with D possibly TRBD1 on 6 matching bases. Germline V gene lookup returns CDR1 LNHDA and CDR2 SQIVND (reference sequence). V shed 5 bases and J shed 0 bases, with 7 bases lying between them. The CDR3 spans 13 residues. Written as DNA, the CDR3 is TGTGCCAGTAGTCAGGGGTTGAACACTGAAGCTTTCTTT. This codes for CASSQGLNTEAFF.

This clone appeared once. V gene TRBV29-1 combines with J gene TRBJ1-2; 8 bases are shared with TRBD1. The CDR3 covers 12 residues. The V and J ends lost 6 bases and 6 bases, in that order; junction bases with no gene match: 6. CDR1 is SQVTM, CDR2 ANQGSEA, per germline. The CDR3 loop reads CSVDRVLDGYTF. In DNA, the CDR3 is TGCAGCGTGGACAGGGTGCTCGATGGCTACACCTTC.

The rearrangement links TRBV5-1 to TRBJ2-3, with 11 positions matching TRBD2. The CDR3 loop spans 16 amino acids. J gave up 2 bases and V 0 bases, and 2 bases lay outside the gene matches. CDR1 SGHRS and CDR2 YFSETQ come from the germline V gene. This chain's CDR3 is CASSLGLAGLTDTQYF. In DNA, the CDR3 is TGCGCCAGCAGCTTGGGACTAGCGGGGCTCACAGATACGCAGTATTTT.

CDR3 protein: CASSINEGPSSPLHF. In DNA form, the CDR3 reads TGTGCCAGTAGTATCAACGAGGGCCCTTCGTCACCCCTCCACTTT. J is TRBJ1-6 and V is TRBV19, with D unresolved. The CDR3 length is 15 residues. Trimming pared 3 bases from V and 10 bases from J, leaving 16 bases between. Germline CDR1 and CDR2: LNHDA and SQIVND (reference sequence).

The rearrangement uses TRBV4-2 and TRBJ1-6; weak D call: TRBD1 (5 bases). The CDR3 spans 13 residues. The germline gives CDR1 LGHNA, CDR2 YNFKEQ. Trimming took off 3 bases at V and 6 bases at J, with 6 bases between the two ends. CDR3 coding DNA: TGTGCCAGCAGCCACGACAGTAATTCACCCCTCCACTTT. Translating it yields CASSHDSNSPLHF.

The V call is TRBV4-1, the J call TRBJ1-6; D remains ambiguous. V gave up 0 bases and J gave up 4 bases, with 10 bases separating them. The CDR3 consists of 16 residues. The germline CDR1 and CDR2 sequences are MGHRA and YSYEKL. The CDR3 sequence is CASSQDQEGYNSPLHF. In nucleotides, the CDR3 is TGCGCCAGCAGCCAAGATCAGGAGGGTTATAATTCACCCCTCCACTTT.